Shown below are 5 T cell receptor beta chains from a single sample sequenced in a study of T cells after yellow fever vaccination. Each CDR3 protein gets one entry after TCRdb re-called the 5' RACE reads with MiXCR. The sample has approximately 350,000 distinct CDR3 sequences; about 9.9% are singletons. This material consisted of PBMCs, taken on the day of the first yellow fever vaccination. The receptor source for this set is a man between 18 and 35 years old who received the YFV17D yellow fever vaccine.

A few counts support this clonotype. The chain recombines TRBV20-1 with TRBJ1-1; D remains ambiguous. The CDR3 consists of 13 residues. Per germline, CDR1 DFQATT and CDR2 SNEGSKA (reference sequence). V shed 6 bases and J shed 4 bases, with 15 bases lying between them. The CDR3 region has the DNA TGCAGTGCGGAGAGCACCCGTAGCACTGAAGCTTTCTTT. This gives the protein CSAESTRSTEAFF.

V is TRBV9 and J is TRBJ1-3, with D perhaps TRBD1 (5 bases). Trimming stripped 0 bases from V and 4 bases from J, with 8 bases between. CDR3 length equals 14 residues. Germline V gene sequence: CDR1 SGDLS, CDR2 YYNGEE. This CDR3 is CASSVEAGGNTIYF. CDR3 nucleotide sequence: TGTGCCAGCAGCGTAGAGGCAGGGGGAAACACCATATATTTT.

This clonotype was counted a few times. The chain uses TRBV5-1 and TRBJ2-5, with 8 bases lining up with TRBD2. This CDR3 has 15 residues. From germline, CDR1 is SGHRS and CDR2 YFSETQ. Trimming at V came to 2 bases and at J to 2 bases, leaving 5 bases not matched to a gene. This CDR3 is CASSFLLAAQETQYF. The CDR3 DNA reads TGCGCCAGCAGCTTCCTACTAGCGGCTCAAGAGACCCAGTACTTC.

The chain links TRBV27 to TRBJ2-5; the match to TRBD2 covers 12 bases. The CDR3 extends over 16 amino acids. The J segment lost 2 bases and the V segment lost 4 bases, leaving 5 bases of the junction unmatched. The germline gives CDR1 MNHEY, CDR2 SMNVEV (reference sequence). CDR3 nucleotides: TGTGCCAGCAGTTCAGACCTAGCGGGGGGGCAAGAGACCCAGTACTTC. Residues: CASSSDLAGGQETQYF.

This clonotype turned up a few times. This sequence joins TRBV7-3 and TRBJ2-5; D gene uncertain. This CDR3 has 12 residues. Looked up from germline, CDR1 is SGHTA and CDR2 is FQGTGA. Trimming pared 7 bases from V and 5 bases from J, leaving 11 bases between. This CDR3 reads CASTPGPETQYF. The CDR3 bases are TGTGCCAGCACCCCCGGACCGGAGACCCAGTACTTC.